What follows describes a single T cell receptor beta chain. This entry belongs to a study of blood T cell repertoires in COVID-19. In germline, CDR1 is SEHNR, CDR2 FQNEAQ (reference sequence). Trimming took 5 bases from V and 10 from J; bases not matched to a gene: 6. The CDR3 is made up of 13 amino acids. How the authors handled the data: Reference gene primer amplification in the assay estimated nucleated cell counts. Profiling relied on immunoSEQ multiplex PCR, and the TCRdb table lists in-frame clones only, not all of them. V and J calls and clone size follow that table, whereas D and trimming were derived from the DNA. The sample shows about 100,000 clones, just under 95% of them seen only once.

The chain carries TRBV7-9 and TRBJ2-1, with 9 bases matching TRBD2. The specimen was peripheral blood. The receptor was derived from a woman between 50 and 59 years old with COVID-19, enrolled during active disease. The CDR3 loop reads CASSRRGGQEQFF. CDR3 DNA sequence: TGTGCCAGCAGCCGGCGGGGGGGCCAAGAGCAGTTCTTC. Complete variable domain (other parts from reference TRBV7-9 and TRBJ2-1): DTGVSQNPRHKITKRGQNVTFRCDPISEHNRLYWYRQTLGQGPEFLTYFQNEAQLEKSRLLSDRFSAERPKGSFSTLEIQRTEQGDSAMYLCASSRRGGQEQFFGPGTRLTVL.